The rows below give T cell receptor beta chains drawn from one sample of a study of cytomegalovirus exposure and HLA in healthy donors. Sequencing was performed with immunoSEQ multiplex PCR; in TCRdb, only in-frame clones are kept and a portion is missing. This table has about 120,000 clones, 75% appearing once. Sample: PBMCs. The origin of the receptors is a woman between 45 and 65 years old in good health and CMV-seronegative. The CDR3 runs from the conserved cysteine through the conserved F or W. Each record gives: V gene, CDR3 protein.

TRBV30	CAWSVHSGVETQYF
TRBV9	CASSVDVNWFWTSGREETQYF
TRBV30	CAWNSRQGALDTQYF
TRBV7-6	CASSLAPVSYEQYF
TRBV9	CASSVHTGQGSGELFF
TRBV27	CASSTEREGNTIYF
TRBV7-2	CASRSAGYEQYF
TRBV7-9	CAVVLGTAHYEQYF
TRBV9	CASSGQGLSGTEAFF
TRBV4-3	CASSQEPPSSYNSPLHF
TRBV5-6	CASLSGNSDTQYF
TRBV7-9	CASSATNTGELFF
TRBV7-9	CSSSLSYGYTF
TRBV28	CASSSSGQGNQPQHF
TRBV19	CASNRGQGYYGYTF
TRBV29-1	CSVVEGGTDTQYF
TRBV6-5	CASGTAGAVEEQYF
TRBV18	CASSPRTSVTPTQYF
TRBV28	CASSSDDRGGEAFF
TRBV4-2	CASSQTLMERTYTGELFF
TRBV28	CASTSGTDSLYYF
TRBV2	CASRLAPSSYNEQFF
TRBV15	CATSSLEDGYEQYF
TRBV30	CAWSGTGRPQHF
TRBV15	CATSREGLAGDGQFF
TRBV27	CASSLLFQGASFGYSTDTQYF
TRBV29-1	CSVEGFSRDIKETQYF
TRBV11-2	CASSFLAGEGGEQYF
TRBV15	CATSRDRGGYEQYF
TRBV5-6	CASTAGDYGYTF
TRBV5-8	CASSLLGRAGTAGELFF
TRBV5-1	CASSPGAGGSNEQFF
TRBV7-3	CASSLGLGSETQYF
TRBV28	CASSLLTGGLGTGELFF
TRBV4-3	CASSQRLGGTANTGELFF
TRBV4-2	CASSQGQGSEQYF
TRBV19	CASGWTGPARPQHF
TRBV4-3	CASSLFQQVGITGELFF
TRBV7-2	CASSLRTGVHQPQHF
TRBV6-1	CASIVGQGYGYTF
TRBV19	CASSTVLISGNTIYF
TRBV9	CASSVGGGGNYGYTF
TRBV6-6	CASTMGDRGHEQYF
TRBV5-4	CASSYDRGSEAFF
TRBV29-1	CSAVGDRTYEQYF
TRBV9	CASTLGTSGLGDTQYF